This record covers a single TCR beta chain. The authors reverse transcribed about 0.5 to 1 ug RNA with random hexamers. A multiplex approach, immunoSEQ multiplex PCR, amplified TCR beta CDR3 across 54 Vbeta and 13 Jbeta. TCRdb passed the immunoSEQ multiplex PCR reads through MiXCR, listing each CDR3 protein once. The sample lists around 190,000 distinct CDR3 sequences; roughly 94% were seen once. The data are from a study of CD8 T cells in Susac syndrome. Sequencing of TCR beta was performed on blood CD8+ and CD4+ T cells. FACS was used to enrich TEMRA cells, whereas the CD8+ and CD4+ T cells were obtained by negative isolation. V shed 4 bases, J shed 5 bases, and the junction held 8 bases outside the gene matches. Germline loops: CDR1 GTSNPN, CDR2 SVGIG (reference sequence). CDR3 length: 15 amino acids.

The receptor was derived from a human donor in good health. This chain connects TRBV30 to TRBJ2-3; 11 positions agree with TRBD2. Sequenced: CD4+ T cells from PBMCs. The CDR3 region is CAWKSSGRPGDTQYF. As DNA, the CDR3 is TGTGCCTGGAAGTCTAGCGGGAGGCCTGGAGATACGCAGTATTTT.